These 15 T cell receptor beta chains originate from one sample sequenced in a study of blood T cell repertoires in COVID-19. Sequencing was performed with immunoSEQ multiplex PCR; in TCRdb, only in-frame clones are kept and a portion is missing. The top ten hold around 13% of the sample, which has 60,000 to 70,000 clones, around 92% seen once. Source material: peripheral blood. Every receptor here comes from a human donor with active COVID-19. The donor label of this sample is uncertain.

The chain combines TRBV24-1 with TRBJ2-7, with D unclear. Trimming left V 7 bases short and J 0 bases short, with 9 bases between. Per germline, CDR1 KGHDR and CDR2 SFDVKD. The CDR3 has 13 amino acids. The CDR3 DNA sequence: TGTGCCACCAGCAGTGAAAGCTCCTACGAGCAGTACTTC. The encoded protein is CATSSESSYEQYF.

The chain couples TRBV7-3 to TRBJ2-7; D is possibly TRBD2 (6 bases). This CDR3 spans 14 amino acids. CDR1 and CDR2 from the germline V gene are SGHTA and FQGTGA. Trimming pared 1 base from V and 7 bases from J, leaving 14 bases between. The CDR3 sequence: CASSLMSGVGEQYF. The DNA of the CDR3 is TGTGCCAGCAGCTTAATGTCGGGAGTAGGGGAGCAGTACTTC.

The genes are TRBV2 and TRBJ1-4, with a possible D match to TRBD1 (6 bases). The V end lost 3 bases, the J end lost 8 bases, and 7 bases lay between the germline ends. The CDR3 extends over 12 amino acids. Germline V gene sequence: CDR1 SNHLY, CDR2 FYNNEI. CDR3 region: CASSEGTEKLFF. In DNA, the CDR3 is TGTGCCAGCAGTGAGGGGACAGAAAAACTGTTTTTT.

J is TRBJ2-7 and V is TRBV9; TRBD2 aligns across 11 bases. The CDR3 consists of 14 residues. The V and J ends lost 4 bases and 2 bases, in that order; junction bases with no gene match: 2. Per the germline V gene, CDR1 is SGDLS and CDR2 is YYNGEE. The CDR3 loop is CASSLSGRAYEQYF. Written as DNA, the CDR3 is TGTGCCAGCAGCCTTAGCGGGAGGGCCTACGAGCAGTACTTC.

V is TRBV10-3 and J is TRBJ2-1, with D unclear. This CDR3 region has 14 residues. Germline assignment: CDR1 ENHRY and CDR2 SYGVKD. V was pared by 4 bases and J by 0 bases, with 7 bases between. Written as DNA, the CDR3 is TGTGCCATCAGTGGGGCGAGCTCCTACAATGAGCAGTTCTTC. Encoded protein: CAISGASSYNEQFF.

The chain carries TRBV3-1 (or the pseudogene TRBV3-2) and TRBJ2-1; 12 nucleotides line up with TRBD2. Germline loops: CDR1 LGHDT, CDR2 YNNKEL (reference sequence). The CDR3 totals 17 residues. V was clipped by 1 base and J by 0 bases; unmatched bases: 1. The CDR3 sequence: CASSQGTSGVSYNEQFF. CDR3 nucleotide sequence: TGTGCCAGCAGCCAAGGGACTAGCGGGGTCTCCTACAATGAGCAGTTCTTC.

The rearrangement uses TRBV11-3 and TRBJ2-7, with D maybe TRBD2 (5 bases). Trimming pared 1 base from V and 1 base from J, leaving 8 bases between. Germline loops: CDR1 SGHNT, CDR2 YENEEA. The CDR3 runs 14 residues. The CDR3 is CASSLVRGSYEQYF. For the CDR3, the DNA is TGTGCCAGCAGCTTAGTACGGGGATCCTACGAGCAGTACTTC. Full variable domain (remainder filled in from reference TRBV11-3 and TRBJ2-7): EAGVVQSPRYKIIEKKQPVAFWCNPISGHNTLYWYLQNLGQGPELLIRYENEEAVDDSQLPKDRFSAERLKGVDSTLKIQPAELGDSAVYLCASSLVRGSYEQYFGPGTRLTVT.

J is TRBJ2-7 and V is TRBV28, with TRBD1 matching over 7 bases. Germline CDR1 and CDR2: MDHEN and SYDVKM. After removal of 3 bases from V and 2 bases from J, the junction contained 7 bases not matched to a gene. This CDR3 comprises 15 residues. CDR3 nucleotide sequence: TGTGCCAGCAGTTTCACAGGGGCCAAGACCTACGAGCAGTACTTC. It translates to CASSFTGAKTYEQYF. Combining the CDR3 with reference TRBV28 and TRBJ2-7 gives the whole variable domain DVKVTQSSRYLVKRTGEKVFLECVQDMDHENMFWYRQDPGLGLRLIYFSYDVKMKEKGDIPEGYSVSREKKERFSLILESASTNQTSMYLCASSFTGAKTYEQYFGPGTRLTVT.

The CDR3 region is CASSQIKGVYQETQYF. Here the CDR3 DNA reads TGTGCCAGCAGCCAAATCAAAGGGGTCTACCAAGAGACCCAGTACTTC. J is TRBJ2-5 and V is TRBV14; possible D gene TRBD1, 5 bases. CDR1 is SGHDN and CDR2 is FVKESK in the germline V gene. The CDR3 has 16 amino acids. V lost 2 bases and J lost 0, with 13 bases in between. Combining the CDR3 with reference TRBV14 and TRBJ2-5 gives the whole variable domain EAGVTQFPSHSVIEKGQTVTLRCDPISGHDNLYWYRRVMGKEIKFLLHFVKESKQDESGMPNNRFLAERTGGTYSTLKVQPAELEDSGVYFCASSQIKGVYQETQYFGPGTRLLVL.

The gene calls are TRBV24-1 and TRBJ1-1; the D is unclear. The CDR3 contains 11 residues. Germline CDR1 is KGHDR and CDR2 is SFDVKD. V lost 4 bases to trimming and J lost 8 bases, with 7 bases between them. The CDR3 DNA is TGTGCCACCAGTGAGGGCAGGGAAGCTTTCTTT. Translation: CATSEGREAFF.

This sequence joins TRBV7-2 and TRBJ1-2; 12 positions match TRBD1. The germline V gene has CDR1 SGHTA and CDR2 FQGNSA. With V trimmed by 5 bases and J by 6 bases, 10 bases remained unmatched. The CDR3 spans 16 residues. CDR3 DNA: TGTGCCAGCAGCCCATTGGGGACAGGGGGCTGGGATGGCTACACCTTC. Its protein is CASSPLGTGGWDGYTF. The complete variable domain, with remaining parts taken from reference TRBV7-2 and TRBJ1-2, reads GAGVSQSPSNKVTEKGKDVELRCDPISGHTALYWYRQSLGQGLEFLIYFQGNSAPDKSGLPSDRFSAERTGGSVSTLTIQRTQQEDSAVYLCASSPLGTGGWDGYTFGSGTRLTVV.

The chain recombines TRBV24-1 with TRBJ2-1, with D possibly matching TRBD1 (6 bases). The germline V and J ends were trimmed by 7 bases and 6 bases, with 12 bases remaining between them. CDR3 size: 13 residues. Per germline, CDR1 KGHDR and CDR2 SFDVKD. The CDR3 DNA is TGTGCCACCAGCGAGGGACATATCAATGAGCAGTTCTTC. Its protein product is CATSEGHINEQFF.

The rearrangement joins TRBV5-1 to TRBJ2-1; perhaps TRBD1 as D (5 bases). This CDR3 is 12 amino acids long. V dropped 7 bases and J dropped 8 bases, with 13 bases sitting between them. The germline CDR1 and CDR2 sequences are SGHRS and YFSETQ. CDR3 DNA: TGCGCCAGCGTTGCGGACACCTATGAGCAGTTCTTC. This encodes CASVADTYEQFF.

Here the CDR3 DNA reads TGTGCCAGCAGCTTAGAGAGAGGCGCAGATACGCAGTATTTT. As protein: CASSLERGADTQYF. The chain links TRBV11-3 to TRBJ2-3; D not certain. The CDR3 extends over 14 amino acids. The V gene lost 0 bases and the J gene lost 4 bases, with 8 bases spanning the gap. Germline V gene lookup returns CDR1 SGHNT and CDR2 YENEEA.

This chain links TRBV11-3 with TRBJ1-5, with TRBD1 as a possible D gene (5 bases). V gave up 7 bases and J gave up 1 base, with 14 bases separating them. The CDR3 covers 15 residues. Germline loops: CDR1 SGHNT, CDR2 YENEEA. The CDR3 nucleotides are TGTGCCAGCACTATCGCAGGGTTCAGCAATCAGCCCCAGCATTTT. Protein: CASTIAGFSNQPQHF.